This T cell receptor (beta chain) was observed in a study of blood T cell repertoires in COVID-19. Looking at the study overall: Researchers got acute and convalescent COVID-19 samples from the United States, Italy and Spain. PBMCs, B-cell-depleted T cells, or T cells provided the cDNA or gDNA that made up the material.

Original methodology: From reference gene primer amplification, estimates of nucleated cell counts were derived. Repertoires were generated with immunoSEQ multiplex PCR, while TCRdb's copy carries only in-frame clones and drops some. V, J and clone size are taken as reported in that table, and D and trimming were inferred from the DNA itself. This sample yields around 180,000 clones, of which around 81% are seen a single time; approximately 12% belongs to the top ten. Between the trimmed V and J ends, which lost 4 bases and 0 bases, there was a span of 10 bases. Germline V lookup: CDR1 SGHVS, CDR2 FQNEAQ. The CDR3 totals 14 residues.

The sample was peripheral blood. This clonotype was obtained from an elderly woman with COVID-19, enrolled during active disease. The chain recombines TRBV7-8 with TRBJ2-7, with a tentative D call TRBD2 (6 bases). CDR3 amino acids: CASSSKRVSYEQYF. CDR3 DNA: TGTGCCAGCAGCTCTAAGCGGGTCTCCTACGAGCAGTACTTC.